A single sample gave rise to the 13 T cell receptor beta chains below, sequenced in a study of PD-L1 blockade in urothelial cancer. Time point indicated: peripheral blood 6 weeks after treatment start. Some clones are missing from TCRdb's copy, which holds only in-frame ones; the method was immunoSEQ multiplex PCR. The data hold about 23,000 clones, with around 91% observed a single time. This sample comprised PBMCs, obtained around atezolizumab (anti-PD-L1) treatment. The origin of the receptors is an older woman with urothelial cancer.

The chain carries TRBV18 and TRBJ2-3; 9 nucleotides match TRBD2. Trimming cost V 0 bases and J 6 bases; bases outside gene matches: 10. The germline CDR1 and CDR2 sequences are KGHSH and LQKENI. The CDR3 contains 17 residues. CDR3 in amino acids: CASSPPSFSGSADTQYF. The CDR3 coding sequence is TGTGCCAGCTCACCACCGTCCTTTAGCGGGAGCGCGGATACGCAGTATTTT.

A few counts support this clone. The gene calls are TRBV6-5 and TRBJ1-2, with D tentatively TRBD1 (5 bases). CDR3 length: 13 residues. V lost 0 bases, J lost 8 bases, and 10 bases lay in between. CDR1 is MNHEY and CDR2 is SVGAGI in the germline V gene. The CDR3 bases are TGTGCCAGCAGTTACTCGTCAGGGTTCGGCTACACCTTC. This encodes CASSYSSGFGYTF.

This clone has a handful of counts. This chain links TRBV19 with TRBJ1-2; D is undetermined. V lost 3 bases and J lost 8, with 16 bases in between. Looked up from germline, CDR1 is LNHDA and CDR2 is SQIVND (reference sequence). The CDR3 spans 14 residues. The chain's CDR3 is CASSIPGREGGYTF. CDR3 coding DNA: TGTGCCAGTAGTATTCCTGGACGGGAGGGAGGCTACACCTTC.

This clone was observed a single time. The chain employs TRBV10-3 and TRBJ2-5, with D maybe TRBD1 (5 bases). The CDR3 runs 13 residues. Between the trimmed V and J ends, which lost 4 bases and 5 bases, there was a span of 11 bases. Germline values: CDR1 ENHRY, CDR2 SYGVKD. CDR3 sequence (DNA): TGTGCCATCAGTGTCGACAGCCTCGAGACCCAGTACTTC. Encoded protein: CAISVDSLETQYF.

The chain couples TRBV2 to TRBJ2-1, with 10 positions matching TRBD2. The CDR3 runs to 19 residues. V lost 8 bases and J lost 2; bases outside the gene matches: 18. CDR1 and CDR2 (germline): SNHLY, FYNNEI. Written as DNA, the CDR3 is TGTGCCAGCGCCAAACTAGCGGGAATCCCAGGGGCCGCCTACAATGAGCAGTTCTTC. It encodes CASAKLAGIPGAAYNEQFF.

The sample holds one count of this clone. The chain employs TRBV9 and TRBJ2-5; 7 positions match TRBD2. The J segment lost 1 base and the V segment lost 4 bases, leaving 7 bases of the junction unmatched. This CDR3 is 15 amino acids long. The germline V gene has CDR1 SGDLS and CDR2 YYNGEE. The CDR3 protein is CASSTGWGGQETQYF. The DNA for the CDR3 is TGTGCCAGCAGCACGGGTTGGGGGGGCCAAGAGACCCAGTACTTC.

The chain links TRBV18 to TRBJ2-7; 9 nucleotides match TRBD2. Germline V gene sequence: CDR1 KGHSH, CDR2 LQKENI. The CDR3 contains 16 residues. Germline trimming cut 4 bases from V and 3 bases from J; bases unmatched to any gene: 10. CDR3 sequence: CASSRTSGRQYYEQYF. CDR3 coding DNA: TGTGCCAGCTCACGCACCAGCGGGAGGCAATACTACGAGCAGTACTTC.

The chain carries TRBV6-6 and TRBJ2-7; 7 positions agree with TRBD1. The V gene's germline CDR1 is MNHNY and CDR2 SVGAGI (reference sequence). The CDR3 totals 12 residues. The V gene end was trimmed by 6 bases and the J gene end by 3 bases; junction bases not matched to a gene: 2. This CDR3 is CASSGQDYEQYF. CDR3 DNA sequence: TGTGCCAGCAGCGGACAGGACTACGAGCAGTACTTC.

The chain carries TRBV7-9 and TRBJ1-5; 8 nucleotides match TRBD1. J lost 3 bases, V lost 1 base, and 11 bases had no gene match. CDR1 is SEHNR and CDR2 is FQNEAQ in the germline V gene (reference sequence). This CDR3 is 18 amino acids long. The CDR3 coding sequence is TGTGCCAGCAGCTTAGAATCACAGGGGGATCGTCTCAATCAGCCCCAGCATTTT. Translated: CASSLESQGDRLNQPQHF.

Only one count was recorded for this clone. The rearrangement links TRBV10-3 to TRBJ2-5, with TRBD2 identical over 11 bases. Trimming at V came to 6 bases and at J to 5 bases, leaving 8 bases not matched to a gene. This CDR3 comprises 15 residues. Germline lookup yields CDR1 ENHRY and CDR2 SYGVKD. The CDR3 DNA reads TGTGCCATCAGAAGTAGCGGGAGGGCCCCTGAGACCCAGTACTTC. Translating gives CAIRSSGRAPETQYF.

J is TRBJ2-7 and V is TRBV19; D is uncertain. The CDR3 totals 15 residues. Trimming stripped 4 bases from V and 8 bases from J, with 21 bases between. The germline gives CDR1 LNHDA, CDR2 SQIVND (reference sequence). DNA of the CDR3: TGTGCCAGTAGTAAAAGGTGGGCAGAGCCTCGGCAGCAGTACTTC. Its translation: CASSKRWAEPRQQYF. The full variable domain, in which reference TRBV19 and TRBJ2-7 provide the parts outside the CDR3, is DGGITQSPKYLFRKEGQNVTLSCEQNLNHDAMYWYRQDPGQGLRLIYYSQIVNDFQKGDIAEGYSVSREKKESFPLTVTSAQKNPTAFYLCASSKRWAEPRQQYFGPGTRLTVT.

This clone was seen just once. The chain couples TRBV27 to TRBJ2-1; 7 bases map to TRBD2. V shed 5 bases, J shed 3 bases, and the junction held 10 bases outside the gene matches. Germline values: CDR1 MNHEY, CDR2 SMNVEV (reference sequence). The CDR3 is 16 residues long. Written as DNA, the CDR3 is TGTGCCAGCAGTACACTCTCGGCTAGCGGCTACAATGAGCAGTTCTTC. This gives the protein CASSTLSASGYNEQFF.

The rearrangement joins TRBV5-4 to TRBJ1-2, with D uncertain. V shed 4 bases and J shed 4 bases, with 11 bases lying between them. This CDR3 contains 13 residues. Germline loops: CDR1 SGHNT, CDR2 YYREEE (reference sequence). The DNA of the CDR3 is TGTGCCAGCAGCGCGGACTGGAGCTATGGCTACACCTTC. This encodes CASSADWSYGYTF.